A selection of T cell receptor beta chains follows, all from one sample in a study of identical twins' blood T cells. One entry per CDR3 protein results from TCRdb running MiXCR on the 5' RACE reads. This sample carries a few hundred thousand distinct CDR3 sequences, around 30% of them seen once, and the ten largest clones take 5.5% to 7%. The sequenced sample consisted of PBMCs. These receptors came from a woman aged 18-55 years in good health. The CDR3 runs from the conserved cysteine through the conserved F or W. The D gene is left open where the match is weak. Size values are once, few and many counts, or a class for expanded clones, and some rows have none.

TGCGCCAGCAGCTTGAGTCCAGCGATCTCTGGAAACACCATATATTTT	CASSLSPAISGNTIYF	TRBV5-1	few	TRBJ1-3	-
TGCGCCAGCAGCTTTCCGGACACGACTGGAAACACCATATATTTT	CASSFPDTTGNTIYF	TRBV5-1	few	TRBJ1-3	-
TGTGCCAGTAAGAGGCAGGGGGCTTTTGAGGGGATGGATGGCTACACCTTC	CASKRQGAFEGMDGYTF	TRBV19	-	TRBJ1-2	TRBD1
TGTGCCAGCAGCTTTCTATCAGTTGTCGATGGCTACACCTTC	CASSFLSVVDGYTF	TRBV7-9	few	TRBJ1-2	-
TGTGCCAGCAGCTTTCAGGAGGCAGGACACTATGGCTACACCTTC	CASSFQEAGHYGYTF	TRBV7-2	-	TRBJ1-2	-
TGTGCCAGCAGTCCCCGGGGGGTGCCCTATGGCTACACCTTC	CASSPRGVPYGYTF	TRBV12-3/TRBV12-4	-	TRBJ1-2	-
TGTGCCAGCAGTTACTCGAACATGGCCGTCCCGGATTCACCACTCCACTTT	CASSYSNMAVPDSPLHF	TRBV6-6	-	TRBJ1-6	-
TGTGCCACCAGCAGAGATGTAGGCTCTGGGGCCAACGTCCTGACTTTC	CATSRDVGSGANVLTF	TRBV15	-	TRBJ2-6	-
TGTGCCTGGACTACTAGCGTCTCTAGCGATGAGCAGTTCTTC	CAWTTSVSSDEQFF	TRBV2	-	TRBJ2-1	TRBD2
TGTGCCAGCAGAAAGATTTCCGGGTCTCGCACAGATACGCAGTATTTT	CASRKISGSRTDTQYF	TRBV6-1	-	TRBJ2-3	-
TGTGCCAGCAGCGTAGGGGGGCTAGCGGTTGACGAGCAGTACTTC	CASSVGGLAVDEQYF	TRBV9	-	TRBJ2-7	-
TGTGCCAGCAGGAGGCGGGATATGAACACCGGGGAGCTGTTTTTT	CASRRRDMNTGELFF	TRBV6-1	-	TRBJ2-2	-
TGCAGTGCCACGGGGGGTGGCAGCGGAGATACGCAGTATTTT	CSATGGGSGDTQYF	TRBV20-1	few	TRBJ2-3	TRBD2
TGCGCCAGCAGCAGCTCCACTATAACAGAGACCCAGTACTTC	CASSSSTITETQYF	TRBV5-1	-	TRBJ2-5	-
TGTGCCAGCAGCTTAGATCAGGGATGGACTGAAGCTTTCTTT	CASSLDQGWTEAFF	TRBV7-9	few	TRBJ1-1	-
TGCAGTGCTAGTGGTACAGGGAACACTGAATCTTTCTTT	CSASGTGNTESFF	TRBV20-1	-	TRBJ1-1	-
TGTGCCAGCAGCCCAACAGACGGCTACAATGAGCAGTTCTTC	CASSPTDGYNEQFF	TRBV6-5	few	TRBJ2-1	-
TGTGCCAGCAGCTTAGGCAGAGCGGTCTCCTACAATGAGCAGTTCTTC	CASSLGRAVSYNEQFF	TRBV11-2	few	TRBJ2-1	-
TGTGCCAGCAGCTCCACAGGGGAGGAAGATGGCTACACCTTC	CASSSTGEEDGYTF	TRBV7-2	few	TRBJ1-2	TRBD1
TGTGCCAGCAGTTTGGGCGTAAGGAAGGCTTTCTTT	CASSLGVRKAFF	TRBV28	many	TRBJ1-1	-
TGCAGCGTTGAATATGGCCAGAACACTGAAGCTTTCTTT	CSVEYGQNTEAFF	TRBV29-1	many	TRBJ1-1	-
TGTGCCAGCAGCAGCGACAGGGGGTACAATGAGCAGTTCTTC	CASSSDRGYNEQFF	TRBV11-2	-	TRBJ2-1	TRBD1
TGTGCCAGCAGCTTACCCCGGACTAGCGGGAGGGCCCTCTGGGGCGCAGATACGCAGTATTTT	CASSLPRTSGRALWGADTQYF	TRBV7-6	-	TRBJ2-3	TRBD2
TGCGCCAGCAGCCAGGGAGGGGACAGGGGTGGTTTTGGCTACACCTTC	CASSQGGDRGGFGYTF	TRBV4-3	few	TRBJ1-2	TRBD1
TGCAGTGCTAGAGCCTTTAGCGGGATGTTACCAGATACGCAGTATTTT	CSARAFSGMLPDTQYF	TRBV20-1	-	TRBJ2-3	TRBD2
TGCAGTGCTAGAGACCTTAGCAAATCCGAGACCCAGTACTTC	CSARDLSKSETQYF	TRBV20-1	-	TRBJ2-5	-
TGTGCCAGTACCGACAGGGCCTATGGCTACACCTTC	CASTDRAYGYTF	TRBV19	few	TRBJ1-2	TRBD1
TGCAGTGCTAGTTTGGGGGCCCCAGATACGCAGTATTTT	CSASLGAPDTQYF	TRBV20-1	few	TRBJ2-3	-
TGCGCCAGCAGCTTGGGACTAGCGATGAACACCGGGGAGCTGTTTTTT	CASSLGLAMNTGELFF	TRBV5-1	-	TRBJ2-2	TRBD2
TGCGCCAGCAGCTTGGCGGGGGCCCCTAATGAAAAACTGTTTTTT	CASSLAGAPNEKLFF	TRBV5-1	-	TRBJ1-4	-
TGTGCCAGCAGTTCCGCACAGACTTCGGGTGGCACTGAAGCTTTCTTT	CASSSAQTSGGTEAFF	TRBV25-1	few	TRBJ1-1	-
TGTGCCAGCAGCCCAGACAGGGTGTTTTATGGCTACACCTTC	CASSPDRVFYGYTF	TRBV11-2	-	TRBJ1-2	TRBD1
TGTGCCAGCAGTTACGCCAGCTTCGGGGAGCTGTTTTTT	CASSYASFGELFF	TRBV6-5	few	TRBJ2-2	-
TGTGCCAGCAGCTTATTTCGAGGGTACGAGCAGTACTTC	CASSLFRGYEQYF	TRBV7-9	-	TRBJ2-7	-
TGTGCCATCCGGGACTCAAACTATGGCTACACCTTC	CAIRDSNYGYTF	TRBV10-3	-	TRBJ1-2	-
TGCGCCAGCAGCCGGGACAGGGTTGGAAACACCATATATTTT	CASSRDRVGNTIYF	TRBV5-1	many	TRBJ1-3	TRBD1
TGTGCCAGCAGTTTATTTTACAGCTACGAGCAGTACTTC	CASSLFYSYEQYF	TRBV28	many	TRBJ2-7	-
TGTGCCAGCAGCTTTAGGCAGACCACAGATACGCAGTATTTT	CASSFRQTTDTQYF	TRBV7-9	-	TRBJ2-3	-
TGCGCCAGCAGCTTGGTCACGGGGGACAGCTCTGGAAACACCATATATTTT	CASSLVTGDSSGNTIYF	TRBV5-1	few	TRBJ1-3	TRBD1
TGTGCCAGCAGACCTGATAGCGGTCCATTCTACGAGCAGTACTTC	CASRPDSGPFYEQYF	TRBV27	few	TRBJ2-7	-
TGTGCCAGCAGTTCCAACTTACAGGGAGAGCAGTACTTC	CASSSNLQGEQYF	TRBV6-5	few	TRBJ2-7	-
TGTGCCAGCAGTTTAGCGGATGAGCAGTTCTTC	CASSLADEQFF	TRBV28	few	TRBJ2-1	-
TGCAGTGTGCCAGCGGGGGGGTATGAGCAGTTCTTC	CSVPAGGYEQFF	TRBV20-1	few	TRBJ2-1	TRBD2
TGTGCCAGCAGTTCCTCCCGGGACACTCAGCCCCAGCATTTT	CASSSSRDTQPQHF	TRBV28	few	TRBJ1-5	-
TGTGCCAGCAGTTTGCTAGCGGCCTCCTACAATGAGCAGTTCTTC	CASSLLAASYNEQFF	TRBV7-2	many	TRBJ2-1	TRBD2
TGCGCCAGCAGCTCGGGACAGACCAATGAGCAGTTCTTC	CASSSGQTNEQFF	TRBV5-1	-	TRBJ2-1	TRBD1
TGTGCCAGCACCTTTACAGATGCGCAGTATTTT	CASTFTDAQYF	TRBV11-2	-	TRBJ2-3	-
TGTGCCAGCCGCTTAGGAGGCGTAGCTTTCTTT	CASRLGGVAFF	TRBV11-2	-	TRBJ1-1	-
TGTGCCAGCAGCCAAGGTAGGTTGCTGAACACTGAAGCTCTCTTT	CASSQGRLLNTEALF	TRBV3-1	once	TRBJ1-1	-
TGTGCCAGCAGCTTAGGGACAGCCCACACCGGGGAGCTGTTTTTT	CASSLGTAHTGELFF	TRBV7-2	few	TRBJ2-2	-
TGTGCCAGTAGTCCGTCCTCACTAGCAGCTCGCTACAATGAGCAGTTCTTC	CASSPSSLAARYNEQFF	TRBV19	-	TRBJ2-1	-
TGCAGTGCAACCCCACCCCGGACAGGGGCGAACACTGAAGCTTTCTTT	CSATPPRTGANTEAFF	TRBV20-1	-	TRBJ1-1	TRBD1
TGTGCCAGCAGCCATTGGGGAGCACACACCGGGGAGCTGTTTTTT	CASSHWGAHTGELFF	TRBV3-1	many	TRBJ2-2	-
TGTGCCAGCAGCCCGGGGTTGGCTGAAGCTTTCTTT	CASSPGLAEAFF	TRBV3-1	few	TRBJ1-1	-
TGTGCCAGCAGCCGATCAGGAGGGCCGCCCAATGAGCAGTTCTTC	CASSRSGGPPNEQFF	TRBV4-2	-	TRBJ2-1	-
TGCGCCAGCAGCCGATTGGGGACATCCCCTGAAGCTTTCTTT	CASSRLGTSPEAFF	TRBV4-1	many	TRBJ1-1	-
TGTGCCAGCACCGGGACAGGGAAGGAAAAACTGTTTTTT	CASTGTGKEKLFF	TRBV6-1	few	TRBJ1-4	TRBD1
TGTGCCAGCACGCTGCTTAATTCACCCCTCCACTTT	CASTLLNSPLHF	TRBV28	-	TRBJ1-6	-
TGTGCCAGCAGCTTAAGACTTAATCCTAGCACAGATACGCAGTATTTT	CASSLRLNPSTDTQYF	TRBV7-9	-	TRBJ2-3	-